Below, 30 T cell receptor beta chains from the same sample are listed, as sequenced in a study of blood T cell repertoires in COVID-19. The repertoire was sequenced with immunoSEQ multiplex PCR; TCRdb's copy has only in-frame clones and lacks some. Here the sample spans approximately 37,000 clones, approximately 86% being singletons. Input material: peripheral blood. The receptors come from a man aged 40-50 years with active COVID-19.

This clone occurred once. In nucleotides, the CDR3 is TGTGCCAGCAGCTTCGGGGGGGTCACTGAAGCTTTCTTT. Protein product: CASSFGGVTEAFF. The V and J genes are TRBV5-6 and TRBJ1-1; possibly TRBD1 for D (5 bases). The CDR3 sequence is 13 residues long. The germline V and J ends were trimmed by 2 bases and 4 bases, with 9 bases remaining between them. Germline assignment: CDR1 SGHDT and CDR2 YYEEEE.

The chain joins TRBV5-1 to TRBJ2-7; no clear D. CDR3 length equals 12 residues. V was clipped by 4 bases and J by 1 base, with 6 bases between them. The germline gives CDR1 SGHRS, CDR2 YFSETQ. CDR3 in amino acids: CASSRVSYEQYF. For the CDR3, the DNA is TGCGCCAGCAGCCGGGTATCCTACGAGCAGTACTTC.

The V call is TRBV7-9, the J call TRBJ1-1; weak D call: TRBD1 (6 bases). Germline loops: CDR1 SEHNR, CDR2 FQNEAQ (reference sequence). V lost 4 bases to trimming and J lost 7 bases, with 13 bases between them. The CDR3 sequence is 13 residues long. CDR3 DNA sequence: TGTGCCAGCAGCTCCGGGGGGCTCAATGAAGCTTTCTTT. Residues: CASSSGGLNEAFF.

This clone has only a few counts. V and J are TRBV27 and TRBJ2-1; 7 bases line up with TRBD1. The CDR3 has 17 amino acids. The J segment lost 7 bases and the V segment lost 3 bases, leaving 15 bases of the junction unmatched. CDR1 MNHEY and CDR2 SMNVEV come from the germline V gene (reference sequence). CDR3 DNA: TGTGCCAGCAGTTTGCAAATGACAGGGATTCTTATAAATGAGCAGTTCTTC. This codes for CASSLQMTGILINEQFF.

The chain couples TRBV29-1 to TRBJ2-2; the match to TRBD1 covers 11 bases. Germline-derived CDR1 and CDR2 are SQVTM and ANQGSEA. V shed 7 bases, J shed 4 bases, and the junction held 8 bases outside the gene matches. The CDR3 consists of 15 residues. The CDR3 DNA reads TGCAGCGCCGGACAGGGGGCTGGGGGCACCGGGGAGCTGTTTTTT. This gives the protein CSAGQGAGGTGELFF.

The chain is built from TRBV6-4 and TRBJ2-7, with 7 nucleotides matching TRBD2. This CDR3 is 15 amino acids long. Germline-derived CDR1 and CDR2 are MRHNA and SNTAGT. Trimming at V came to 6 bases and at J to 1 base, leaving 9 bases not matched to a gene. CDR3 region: CASREGGRRSYEQYF. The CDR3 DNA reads TGTGCCAGCAGGGAGGGCGGGAGAAGGTCCTACGAGCAGTACTTC.

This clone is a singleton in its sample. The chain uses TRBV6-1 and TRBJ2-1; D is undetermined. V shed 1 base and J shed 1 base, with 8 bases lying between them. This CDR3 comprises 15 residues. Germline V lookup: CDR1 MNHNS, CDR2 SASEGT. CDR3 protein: CASSEEAVSYNEQFF. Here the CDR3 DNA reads TGTGCCAGCAGTGAAGAGGCGGTTTCCTACAATGAGCAGTTCTTC.

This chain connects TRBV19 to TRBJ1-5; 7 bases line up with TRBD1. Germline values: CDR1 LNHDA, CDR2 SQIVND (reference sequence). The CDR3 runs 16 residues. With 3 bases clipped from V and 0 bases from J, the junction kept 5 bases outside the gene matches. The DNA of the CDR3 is TGTGCCAGTAGTATTTCAGGGGGGCATAGCAATCAGCCCCAGCATTTT. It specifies CASSISGGHSNQPQHF.

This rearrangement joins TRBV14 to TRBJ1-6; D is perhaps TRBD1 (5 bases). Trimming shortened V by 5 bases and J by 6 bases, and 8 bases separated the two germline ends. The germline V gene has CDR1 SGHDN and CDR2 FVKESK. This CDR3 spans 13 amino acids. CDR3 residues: CASSTQANSPLHF. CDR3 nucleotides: TGTGCCAGCAGCACACAGGCTAATTCACCCCTCCACTTT.

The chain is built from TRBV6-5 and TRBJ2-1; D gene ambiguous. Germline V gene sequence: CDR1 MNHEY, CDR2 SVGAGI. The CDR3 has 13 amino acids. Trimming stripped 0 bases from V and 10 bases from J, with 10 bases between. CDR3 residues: CASSYSKSIEQFF. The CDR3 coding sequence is TGTGCCAGCAGTTACTCGAAGAGCATAGAGCAGTTCTTC.

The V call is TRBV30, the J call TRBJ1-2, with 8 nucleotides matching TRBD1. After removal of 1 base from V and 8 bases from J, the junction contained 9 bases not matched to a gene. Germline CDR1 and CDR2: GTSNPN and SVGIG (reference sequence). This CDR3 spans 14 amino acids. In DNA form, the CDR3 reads TGTGCCTGGAGTGGGGTTGGCAGGGGGCGAGGCTACACCTTC. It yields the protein CAWSGVGRGRGYTF.

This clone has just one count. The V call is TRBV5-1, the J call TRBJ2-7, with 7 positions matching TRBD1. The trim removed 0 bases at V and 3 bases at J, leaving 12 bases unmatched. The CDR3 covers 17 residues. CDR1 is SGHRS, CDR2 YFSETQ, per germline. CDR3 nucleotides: TGCGCCAGCAGCTTGGTTGTAGGGGACAGACGACACTACGAGCAGTACTTC. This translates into CASSLVVGDRRHYEQYF.

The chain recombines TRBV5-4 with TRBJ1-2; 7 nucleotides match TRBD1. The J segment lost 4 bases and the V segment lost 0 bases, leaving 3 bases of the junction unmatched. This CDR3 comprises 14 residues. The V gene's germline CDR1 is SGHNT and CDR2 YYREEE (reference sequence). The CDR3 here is CASSLDRGSYGYTF. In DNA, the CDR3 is TGTGCCAGCAGCTTGGACAGGGGTAGCTATGGCTACACCTTC.

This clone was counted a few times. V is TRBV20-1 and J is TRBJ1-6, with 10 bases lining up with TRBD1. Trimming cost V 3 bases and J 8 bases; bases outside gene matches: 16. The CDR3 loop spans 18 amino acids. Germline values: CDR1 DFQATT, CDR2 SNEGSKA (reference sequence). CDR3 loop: CSASAGQGLRWEYSPLHF. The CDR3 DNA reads TGCAGTGCTAGTGCGGGACAGGGGCTTCGTTGGGAATATTCACCCCTCCACTTT.

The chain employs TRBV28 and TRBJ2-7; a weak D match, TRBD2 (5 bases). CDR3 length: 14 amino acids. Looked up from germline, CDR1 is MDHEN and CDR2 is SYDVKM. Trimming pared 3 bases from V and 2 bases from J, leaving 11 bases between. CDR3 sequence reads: CASSFAGPAYEQYF. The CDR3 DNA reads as TGTGCCAGCAGTTTTGCGGGCCCTGCCTACGAGCAGTACTTC.

The CDR3 sequence: CASSPQGAPYEQYF. Here the CDR3 DNA reads TGTGCCAGTAGTCCGCAGGGGGCCCCTTACGAGCAGTACTTC. This chain joins TRBV19 and TRBJ2-7, with 8 bases lining up with TRBD1. J lost 4 bases, V lost 5 bases, and 7 bases had no gene match. The germline V gene has CDR1 LNHDA and CDR2 SQIVND (reference sequence). CDR3 size: 14 residues. The variable domain in full, with the rest retrieved from reference TRBV19 and TRBJ2-7, is DGGITQSPKYLFRKEGQNVTLSCEQNLNHDAMYWYRQDPGQGLRLIYYSQIVNDFQKGDIAEGYSVSREKKESFPLTVTSAQKNPTAFYLCASSPQGAPYEQYFGPGTRLTVT.

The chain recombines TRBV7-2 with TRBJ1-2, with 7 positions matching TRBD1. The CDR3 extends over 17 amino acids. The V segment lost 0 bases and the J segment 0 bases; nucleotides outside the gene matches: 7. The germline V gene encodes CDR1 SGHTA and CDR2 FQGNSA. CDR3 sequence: CASSLARGRRANYGYTF. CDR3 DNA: TGTGCCAGCAGCTTAGCTAGGGGGCGTAGAGCTAACTATGGCTACACCTTC. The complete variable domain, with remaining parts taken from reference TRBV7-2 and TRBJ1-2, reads GAGVSQSPSNKVTEKGKDVELRCDPISGHTALYWYRQSLGQGLEFLIYFQGNSAPDKSGLPSDRFSAERTGGSVSTLTIQRTQQEDSAVYLCASSLARGRRANYGYTFGSGTRLTVV.

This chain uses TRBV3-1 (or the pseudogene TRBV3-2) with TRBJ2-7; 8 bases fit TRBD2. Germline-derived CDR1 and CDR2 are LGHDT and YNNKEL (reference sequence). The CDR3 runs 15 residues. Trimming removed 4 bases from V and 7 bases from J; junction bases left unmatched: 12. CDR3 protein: CASSPLREGVGEQYF. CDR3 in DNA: TGTGCCAGCAGCCCCCTCCGGGAGGGGGTTGGAGAGCAGTACTTC.

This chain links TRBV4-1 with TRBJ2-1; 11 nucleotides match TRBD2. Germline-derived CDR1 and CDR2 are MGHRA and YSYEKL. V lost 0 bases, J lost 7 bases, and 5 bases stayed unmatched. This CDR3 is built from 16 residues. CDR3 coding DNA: TGCGCCAGCAGCCAAGAACCGGGACTAGCGGTGAATGAGCAGTTCTTC. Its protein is CASSQEPGLAVNEQFF.

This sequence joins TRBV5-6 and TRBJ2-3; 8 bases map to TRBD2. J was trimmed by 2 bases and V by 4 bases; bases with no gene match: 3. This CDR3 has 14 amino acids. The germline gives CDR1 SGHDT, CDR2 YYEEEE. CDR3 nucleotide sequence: TGTGCCAGCAGCCCTAGCGGGTCCACAGATACGCAGTATTTT. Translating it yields CASSPSGSTDTQYF.

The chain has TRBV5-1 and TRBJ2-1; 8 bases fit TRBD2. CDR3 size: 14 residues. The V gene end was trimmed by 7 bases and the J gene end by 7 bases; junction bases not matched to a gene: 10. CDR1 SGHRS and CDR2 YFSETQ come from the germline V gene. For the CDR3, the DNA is TGCGCCAGCGAGCGGGAGTCGTTTACAAATGAGCAGTTCTTC. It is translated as CASERESFTNEQFF. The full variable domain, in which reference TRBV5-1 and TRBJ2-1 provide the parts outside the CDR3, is KAGVTQTPRYLIKTRGQQVTLSCSPISGHRSVSWYQQTPGQGLQFLFEYFSETQRNKGNFPGRFSGRQFSNSRSEMNVSTLELGDSALYLCASERESFTNEQFFGPGTRLTVL.

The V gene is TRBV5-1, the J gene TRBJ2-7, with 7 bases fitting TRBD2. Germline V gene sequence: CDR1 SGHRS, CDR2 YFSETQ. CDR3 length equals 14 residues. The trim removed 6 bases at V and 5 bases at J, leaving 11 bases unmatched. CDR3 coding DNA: TGCGCCAGCAAATTGGGGGGAGGGAGCGACGAGCAGTACTTC. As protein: CASKLGGGSDEQYF.

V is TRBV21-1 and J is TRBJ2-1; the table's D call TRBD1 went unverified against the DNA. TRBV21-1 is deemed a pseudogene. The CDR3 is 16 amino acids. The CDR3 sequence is CASSKAHQGRYNEQFF. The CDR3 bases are TGTGCCAGCAGCAAAGCGCACCAGGGGCGCTACAATGAGCAGTTCTTC.

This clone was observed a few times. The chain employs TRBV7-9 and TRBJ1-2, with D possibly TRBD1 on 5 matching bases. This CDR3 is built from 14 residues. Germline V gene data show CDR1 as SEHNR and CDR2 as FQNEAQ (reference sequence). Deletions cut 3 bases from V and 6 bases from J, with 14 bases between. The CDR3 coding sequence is TGTGCCAGCAGCTTGAGGACAACGGGGGATGGCTACACCTTC. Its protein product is CASSLRTTGDGYTF.

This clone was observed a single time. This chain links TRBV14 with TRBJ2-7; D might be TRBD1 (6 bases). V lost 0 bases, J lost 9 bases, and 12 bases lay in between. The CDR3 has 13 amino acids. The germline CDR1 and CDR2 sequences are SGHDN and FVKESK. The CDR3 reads CASSQETLGGQYF. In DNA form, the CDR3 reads TGTGCCAGCAGCCAAGAAACGTTAGGGGGGCAGTACTTC.

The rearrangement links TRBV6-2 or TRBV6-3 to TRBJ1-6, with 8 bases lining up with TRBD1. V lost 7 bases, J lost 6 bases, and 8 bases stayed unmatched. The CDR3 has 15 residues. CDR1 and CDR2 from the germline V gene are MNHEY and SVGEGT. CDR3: CASTPGQVPNSPLHF. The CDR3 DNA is TGTGCCAGCACCCCGGGACAGGTCCCTAATTCACCCCTCCACTTT.

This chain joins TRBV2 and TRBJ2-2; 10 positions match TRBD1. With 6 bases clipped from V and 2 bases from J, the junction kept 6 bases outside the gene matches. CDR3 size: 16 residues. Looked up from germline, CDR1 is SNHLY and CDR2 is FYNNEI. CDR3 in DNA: TGTGCCAGCAGGGAGACAGGGGGCTTAAACACCGGGGAGCTGTTTTTT. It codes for CASRETGGLNTGELFF.

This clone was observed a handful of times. This chain's CDR3 is CASSETGLQETQYF. CDR3 DNA: TGTGCCAGCAGTGAGACAGGTCTTCAGGAGACCCAGTACTTC. The chain uses TRBV6-1 and TRBJ2-5, with D maybe TRBD1 (6 bases). The CDR3 has 14 amino acids. V dropped 3 bases and J dropped 5 bases, with 13 bases sitting between them. Germline-derived CDR1 and CDR2 are MNHNS and SASEGT.

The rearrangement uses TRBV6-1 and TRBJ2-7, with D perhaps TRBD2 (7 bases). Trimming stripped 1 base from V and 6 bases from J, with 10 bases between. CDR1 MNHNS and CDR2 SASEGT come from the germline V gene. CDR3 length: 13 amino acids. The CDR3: CASSEVRGREQYF. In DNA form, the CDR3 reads TGTGCCAGCAGTGAAGTGCGGGGGCGCGAGCAGTACTTC.

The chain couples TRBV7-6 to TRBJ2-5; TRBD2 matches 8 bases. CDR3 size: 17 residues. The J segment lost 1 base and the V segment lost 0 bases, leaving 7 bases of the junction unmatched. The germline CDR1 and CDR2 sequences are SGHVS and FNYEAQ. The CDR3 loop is CASSLAGGGRAQETQYF. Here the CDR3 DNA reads TGTGCCAGCAGCTTAGCCGGGGGGGGTCGGGCCCAAGAGACCCAGTACTTC.